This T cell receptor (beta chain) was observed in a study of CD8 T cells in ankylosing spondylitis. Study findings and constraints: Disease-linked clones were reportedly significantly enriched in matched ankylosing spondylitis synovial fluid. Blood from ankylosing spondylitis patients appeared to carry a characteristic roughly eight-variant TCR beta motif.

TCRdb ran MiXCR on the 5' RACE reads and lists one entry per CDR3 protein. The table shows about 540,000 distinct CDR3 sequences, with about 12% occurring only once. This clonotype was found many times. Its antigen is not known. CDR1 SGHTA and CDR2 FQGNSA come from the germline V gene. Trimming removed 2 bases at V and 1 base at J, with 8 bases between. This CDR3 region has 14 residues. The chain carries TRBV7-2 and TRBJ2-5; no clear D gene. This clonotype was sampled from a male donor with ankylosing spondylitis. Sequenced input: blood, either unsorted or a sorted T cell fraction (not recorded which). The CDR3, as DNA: TGTGCCAGCAGCTTATTGAGTAGCCAAGAGACCCAGTACTTC. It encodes CASSLLSSQETQYF.